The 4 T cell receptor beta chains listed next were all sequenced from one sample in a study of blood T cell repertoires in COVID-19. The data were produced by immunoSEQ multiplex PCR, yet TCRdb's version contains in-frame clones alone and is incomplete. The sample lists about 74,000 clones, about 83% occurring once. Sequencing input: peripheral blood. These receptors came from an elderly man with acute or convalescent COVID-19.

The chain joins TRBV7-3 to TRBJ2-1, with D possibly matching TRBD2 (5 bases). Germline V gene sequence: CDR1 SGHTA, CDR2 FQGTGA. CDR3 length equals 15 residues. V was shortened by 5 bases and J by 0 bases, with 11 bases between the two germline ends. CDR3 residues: CASSVALSSYNEQFF. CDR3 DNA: TGTGCCAGCAGCGTAGCGTTAAGCTCCTACAATGAGCAGTTCTTC.

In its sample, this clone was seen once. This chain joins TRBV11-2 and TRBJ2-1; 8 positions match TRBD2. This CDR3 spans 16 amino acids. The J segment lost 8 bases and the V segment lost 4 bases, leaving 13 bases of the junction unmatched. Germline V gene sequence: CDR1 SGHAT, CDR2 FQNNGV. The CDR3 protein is CASSYRGAGGYDEQFF. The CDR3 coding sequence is TGTGCCAGCAGCTACCGGGGGGCGGGAGGCTATGATGAGCAGTTCTTC.

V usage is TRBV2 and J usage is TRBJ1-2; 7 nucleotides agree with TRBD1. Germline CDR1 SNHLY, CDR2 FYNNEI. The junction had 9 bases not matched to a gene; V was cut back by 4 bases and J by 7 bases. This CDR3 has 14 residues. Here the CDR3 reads CASSAGMTGSGYTF. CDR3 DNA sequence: TGTGCCAGCAGTGCGGGAATGACAGGGTCTGGCTACACCTTC.

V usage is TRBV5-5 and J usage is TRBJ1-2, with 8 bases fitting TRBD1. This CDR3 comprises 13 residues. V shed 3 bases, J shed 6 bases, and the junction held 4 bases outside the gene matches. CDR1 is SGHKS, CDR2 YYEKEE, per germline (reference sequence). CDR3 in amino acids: CASSSGQGDGYTF. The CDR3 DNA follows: TGTGCCAGCAGCTCCGGACAGGGAGATGGCTACACCTTC.